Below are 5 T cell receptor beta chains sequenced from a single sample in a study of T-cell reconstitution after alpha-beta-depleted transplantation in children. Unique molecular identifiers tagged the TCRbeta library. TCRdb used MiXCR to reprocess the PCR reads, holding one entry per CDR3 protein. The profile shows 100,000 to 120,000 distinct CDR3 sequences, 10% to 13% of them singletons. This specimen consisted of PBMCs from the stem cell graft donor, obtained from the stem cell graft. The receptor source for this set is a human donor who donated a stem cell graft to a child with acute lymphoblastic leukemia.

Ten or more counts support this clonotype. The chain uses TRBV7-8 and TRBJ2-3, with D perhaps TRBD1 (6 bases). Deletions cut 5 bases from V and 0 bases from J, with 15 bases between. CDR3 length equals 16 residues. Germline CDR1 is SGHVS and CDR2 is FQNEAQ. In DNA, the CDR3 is TGTGCCAGCAGCCCTAGCTACAGGGATAGCACAGATACGCAGTATTTT. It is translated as CASSPSYRDSTDTQYF.

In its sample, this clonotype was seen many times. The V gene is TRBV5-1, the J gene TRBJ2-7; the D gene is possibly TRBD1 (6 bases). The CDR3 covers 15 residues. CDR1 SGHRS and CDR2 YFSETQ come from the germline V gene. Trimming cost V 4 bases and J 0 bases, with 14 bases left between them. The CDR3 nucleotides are TGCGCCAGCAGCGTTGACAGGTACAGCTCCTACGAGCAGTACTTC. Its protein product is CASSVDRYSSYEQYF.

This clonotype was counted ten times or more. The CDR3 loop is CASSLAQYNSPLHF. As DNA, the CDR3 is TGTGCCAGCAGCTTAGCACAGTATAATTCACCCCTCCACTTT. The J gene is TRBJ1-6, the V gene TRBV7-2, with unresolved D. This CDR3 is 14 amino acids long. V was pared by 0 bases and J by 4 bases, with 4 bases between. Germline values: CDR1 SGHTA, CDR2 FQGNSA.

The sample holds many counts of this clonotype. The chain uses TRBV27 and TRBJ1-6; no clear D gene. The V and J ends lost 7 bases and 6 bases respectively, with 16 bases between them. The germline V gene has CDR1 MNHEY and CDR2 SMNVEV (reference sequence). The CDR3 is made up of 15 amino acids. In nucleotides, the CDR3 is TGTGCCAGCACCGCAAGTTTGGGCGGTAATTCACCCCTCCACTTT. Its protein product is CASTASLGGNSPLHF.

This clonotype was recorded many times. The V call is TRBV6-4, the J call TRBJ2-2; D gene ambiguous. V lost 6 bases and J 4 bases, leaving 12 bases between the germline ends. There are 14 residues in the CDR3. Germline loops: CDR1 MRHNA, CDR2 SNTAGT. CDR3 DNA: TGTGCCAGCAGAGCAGCGAGCATCACCGGGGAGCTGTTTTTT. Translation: CASRAASITGELFF.